The clone carrying this T cell receptor (beta chain) has a single count. In the original workflow: Using reference gene primer amplification, nucleated cell counts were estimated. The data were produced by immunoSEQ multiplex PCR, yet TCRdb's version contains in-frame clones alone and is incomplete. V, J and clone size reflect that table, while D and trimming were determined from the DNA. The table shows 100,000 or so clones, with around 93% occurring only once. This CDR3 contains 13 residues. With 3 bases removed from V and 9 bases from J, the gap between germline ends came to 12 bases. These data are taken from a study of blood T cell repertoires in COVID-19. Overall study context: The study drew acute and convalescent COVID-19 samples from the United States, Italy and Spain.

The sample comprised peripheral blood. This TCR was recovered from a man aged 45-60 years with acute or convalescent COVID-19. The chain combines TRBV12-3 or TRBV12-4 with TRBJ2-1; D possibly corresponds to TRBD1 (6 bases). This chain's CDR3 is CASSFNDRSEQFF. As DNA, the CDR3 is TGTGCCAGCAGTTTTAATGACAGGAGTGAGCAGTTCTTC.